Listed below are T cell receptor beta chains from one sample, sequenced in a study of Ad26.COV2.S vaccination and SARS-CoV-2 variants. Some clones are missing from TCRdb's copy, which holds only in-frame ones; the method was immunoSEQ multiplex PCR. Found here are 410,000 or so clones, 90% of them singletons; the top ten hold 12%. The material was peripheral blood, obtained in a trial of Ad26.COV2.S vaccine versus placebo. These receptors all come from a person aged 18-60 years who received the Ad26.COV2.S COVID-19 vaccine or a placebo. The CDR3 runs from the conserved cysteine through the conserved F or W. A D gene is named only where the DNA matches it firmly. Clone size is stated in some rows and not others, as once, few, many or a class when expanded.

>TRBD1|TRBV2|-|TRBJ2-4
TGTGCCAGCAGCCGGGACAGGTCGCATACAAACATTCAGTACTTC
CASSRDRSHTNIQYF
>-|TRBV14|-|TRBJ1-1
TGTGCCAGCAGCCGACTGACAGCGGAAGGGACTGAAGCTTTCTTT
CASSRLTAEGTEAFF
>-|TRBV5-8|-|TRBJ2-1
TGTGCCAGCACCTCGTCCCTAGAAAATGAGCAGTTCTTC
CASTSSLENEQFF
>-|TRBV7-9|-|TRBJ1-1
TGTGCCAGCAGCTTAGAGGGGAACACTGAAGCTTTCTTT
CASSLEGNTEAFF
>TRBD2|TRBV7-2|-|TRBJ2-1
TGTGCCAGCAGCCCCCTTGGGCTAGCGGGAAATGAGCAGTTCTTC
CASSPLGLAGNEQFF
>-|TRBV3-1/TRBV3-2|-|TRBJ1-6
TGTGCCAGCAGCCAATGGGGAGAGGGAGAGTCCTATAATTCACCCCTCCACTTT
CASSQWGEGESYNSPLHF
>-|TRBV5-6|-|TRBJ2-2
TGTGCCAGCAGTCAGGACACCGGGGAGCTGTTTTTT
CASSQDTGELFF
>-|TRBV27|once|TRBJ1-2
TGTGCCAGCAGTTCGCCCAGGGTTGCGGGGGGCTACACCTTC
CASSSPRVAGGYTF
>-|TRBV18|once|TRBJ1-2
TGTGCCAGCTCTTCCTCACAGGGTCCCTACTATGGCTACACCTTC
CASSSSQGPYYGYTF
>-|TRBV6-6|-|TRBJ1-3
TGTGCCACCTCCGGGAGCTCTGGAAACACCATATATTTT
CATSGSSGNTIYF